These 22 T cell receptor beta chains were sequenced from one sample in a study of CD4 T cells in relation to SARS-CoV-2 and coronaviruses. The method was immunoSEQ multiplex PCR; TCRdb's version includes in-frame clones alone and lacks a portion of them. The table shows just under 30,000 clones, with 60% to 85% occurring only once. The antigens these receptors bind are not known. Unexposed donor CD4+ T cells date from about 2011-2019, before the COVID-19 pandemic. After 10 to 11 days of culture, CD4+ T cells were isolated. The sequencing sample was made of CD4+ T cells from PBMCs, cultured in vitro. These TCRs come from a human donor in good health.

This clone has just one count. This chain connects TRBV18 to TRBJ2-6; 8 nucleotides line up with TRBD1. Germline loops: CDR1 KGHSH, CDR2 LQKENI. Trimming took 6 bases from V and 2 from J; bases not matched to a gene: 9. There are 17 residues in the CDR3. CDR3 coding DNA: TGTGCCAGCTCCCCCTCCGTGACAGGGGCTGGGGCCAACGTCCTGACTTTC. This translates into CASSPSVTGAGANVLTF.

This chain joins TRBV7-9 and TRBJ1-1; D is uncertain. Germline V CDR1 and CDR2: SEHNR, FQNEAQ (reference sequence). There are 12 residues in the CDR3. Deletions cut 2 bases from V and 5 bases from J, with 6 bases between. CDR3 sequence reads: CASSLTGTEAFF. CDR3 bases: TGTGCCAGCAGCTTAACCGGGACTGAAGCTTTCTTT. The complete variable domain, with remaining parts taken from reference TRBV7-9 and TRBJ1-1, reads DTGVSQNPRHKITKRGQNVTFRCDPISEHNRLYWYRQTLGQGPEFLTYFQNEAQLEKSRLLSDRFSAERPKGSFSTLEIQRTEQGDSAMYLCASSLTGTEAFFGQGTRLTVV.

V usage is TRBV3-1 (or the pseudogene TRBV3-2) and J usage is TRBJ2-6; 11 bases match TRBD2. CDR1 and CDR2 from the germline V gene are LGHDT and YNNKEL (reference sequence). The CDR3 runs 18 residues. V lost 1 base and J lost 2; bases outside the gene matches: 4. The CDR3 here is CASSQGVSGRAGANVLTF. DNA of the CDR3: TGTGCCAGCAGCCAAGGGGTTAGCGGGAGGGCTGGGGCCAACGTCCTGACTTTC.

The chain carries TRBV7-2 and TRBJ2-3; 12 positions agree with TRBD2. With V trimmed by 4 bases and J by 0 bases, 5 bases remained unmatched. Germline assignment: CDR1 SGHTA and CDR2 FQGNSA. This CDR3 has 17 amino acids. CDR3 sequence (DNA): TGTGCCAGCAGCTCCAGACTAGCGGGGGATAGCACAGATACGCAGTATTTT. Its protein product is CASSSRLAGDSTDTQYF.

This clone has just one count. The CDR3 loop is CASSSGAGRAEQYF. DNA for the CDR3: TGTGCCAGCAGCTCGGGGGCAGGGCGGGCCGAGCAGTACTTC. The chain links TRBV6-5 to TRBJ2-7; D is perhaps TRBD1 or TRBD2 (6 bases each). Trimming removed 6 bases at V and 6 bases at J, with 18 bases between. The CDR3 is 14 amino acids. Germline V gene lookup returns CDR1 MNHEY and CDR2 SVGAGI.

V usage is TRBV7-8 and J usage is TRBJ2-3; no clear D gene. Germline V gene data show CDR1 as SGHVS and CDR2 as FQNEAQ. V shed 0 bases and J shed 0 bases, with 10 bases lying between them. The CDR3 loop spans 16 amino acids. CDR3 region: CASSLARILSTDTQYF. The CDR3 region has the DNA TGTGCCAGCAGCTTAGCGAGGATCCTTAGCACAGATACGCAGTATTTT. The variable domain in full, completed from reference TRBV7-8 and TRBJ2-3, reads GAGVSQSPRYKVAKRGQDVALRCDPISGHVSLFWYQQALGQGPEFLTYFQNEAQLDKSGLPSDRFFAERPEGSVSTLKIQRTQQEDSAVYLCASSLARILSTDTQYFGPGTRLTVL.

The chain recombines TRBV27 with TRBJ2-1, with 13 bases lining up with TRBD2. Losses at the gene ends were 6 bases for V and 4 bases for J; bases not matched to a gene: 3. Per the germline V gene, CDR1 is MNHEY and CDR2 is SMNVEV (reference sequence). The CDR3 runs to 15 residues. Here the CDR3 reads CASSRLAGGYNEQFF. The CDR3 nucleotides are TGTGCCAGCAGCCGACTAGCGGGGGGTTACAATGAGCAGTTCTTC.

The V and J genes are TRBV4-3 and TRBJ2-4, with D tentatively TRBD1 (6 bases). The V end was cut by 3 bases, the J end by 7 bases, with 25 bases between. CDR1 LGHNA and CDR2 YSLEER come from the germline V gene. CDR3 size: 18 residues. The CDR3 loop is CASSQRPPGPMQGNIQYF. The DNA for the CDR3 is TGCGCCAGCAGCCAGCGGCCTCCGGGCCCCATGCAGGGGAACATTCAGTACTTC.

This chain uses TRBV4-2 with TRBJ2-3; 9 bases match TRBD2. CDR1 and CDR2 from the germline V gene are LGHNA and YNFKEQ. V trimming: 0 bases; J trimming: 2 bases; junction bases outside the gene matches: 3. This CDR3 has 16 residues. The CDR3 spells CASSQEASGATDTQYF. CDR3 DNA sequence: TGTGCCAGCAGCCAAGAGGCTAGCGGGGCCACAGATACGCAGTATTTT.

The rearrangement links TRBV7-2 to TRBJ1-5; D perhaps matches TRBD1 (6 bases). CDR1 SGHTA and CDR2 FQGNSA come from the germline V gene. The CDR3 has 19 residues. V was shortened by 4 bases and J by 0 bases, with 22 bases between the two germline ends. In DNA form, the CDR3 reads TGTGCCAGCAGCTATGGGGGAGGTGGGGGCCACTATAGCAATCAGCCCCAGCATTTT. Its protein is CASSYGGGGGHYSNQPQHF.

The V gene is TRBV3-1 (or the pseudogene TRBV3-2), the J gene TRBJ2-2; unclear D gene. Trimming removed 6 bases from V and 6 bases from J, with 5 bases in between. The germline CDR1 and CDR2 sequences are LGHDT and YNNKEL (reference sequence). CDR3 length equals 11 residues. CDR3 protein: CASSGPGELFF. The CDR3 nucleotides read TGTGCCAGCAGTGGTCCCGGGGAGCTGTTTTTT.

The chain's CDR3 is CASSQGGGKWPQEKLFF. The CDR3 nucleotides are TGCGCCAGCAGCCAAGGGGGAGGGAAGTGGCCGCAGGAAAAACTGTTTTTT. The chain employs TRBV4-3 and TRBJ1-4; D is ambiguous. The CDR3 is 17 amino acids. V was clipped by 1 base and J by 8 bases, with 20 bases between them. Germline CDR1 is LGHNA and CDR2 is YSLEER.

The rearrangement uses TRBV6-2 or TRBV6-3 and TRBJ2-7, with D possibly being TRBD1 (6 bases). Germline V CDR1 and CDR2: MNHEY, SVGEGT. The CDR3 extends over 14 amino acids. V lost 5 bases and J 3 bases, leaving 14 bases between the germline ends. The CDR3 region is CASSPGTSNYEQYF. CDR3 bases: TGTGCCAGCAGTCCCGGGACAAGTAACTACGAGCAGTACTTC.

This chain links TRBV5-1 with TRBJ2-1; 10 bases fit TRBD2. The V gene's germline CDR1 is SGHRS and CDR2 YFSETQ. The CDR3 is 16 residues long. V was pared by 4 bases and J by 7 bases, with 11 bases of the junction left unmatched. DNA for the CDR3: TGCGCCAGCAGCCCAGCCGGGCTAGCGGGAGTAAATGAGCAGTTCTTC. This encodes CASSPAGLAGVNEQFF.

The chain employs TRBV4-1 and TRBJ2-5; 11 nucleotides agree with TRBD2. With V trimmed by 6 bases and J by 0 bases, 6 bases remained unmatched. Germline V gene data show CDR1 as MGHRA and CDR2 as YSYEKL. This CDR3 is 16 amino acids long. This CDR3 reads CASRKGLAEYQETQYF. CDR3 in DNA: TGCGCCAGCAGAAAGGGACTAGCGGAGTACCAAGAGACCCAGTACTTC.

There are a few counts of this clone. CDR3 coding DNA: TGCGCCAGCAAAGCGACAGGGAGAGGGGCGGCGTACGAGCAGTACTTC. Its translation is CASKATGRGAAYEQYF. The V gene is TRBV10-1, the J gene TRBJ2-7; 7 bases fit TRBD1. Trimming at V came to 7 bases and at J to 4 bases, leaving 16 bases not matched to a gene. In germline, CDR1 is WNHNN, CDR2 SYGVQD (reference sequence). The CDR3 loop spans 16 amino acids.

The chain carries TRBV11-2 and TRBJ1-5, with D possibly being TRBD1 (5 bases). Germline V gene lookup returns CDR1 SGHAT and CDR2 FQNNGV. This CDR3 spans 15 amino acids. V lost 5 bases, J lost 0 bases, and 11 bases lay in between. For the CDR3, the DNA is TGTGCCAGCAGCACGGGGGGGGGTAGCAATCAGCCCCAGCATTTT. This codes for CASSTGGGSNQPQHF.

The CDR3 sequence is CASSLVPDNTGELFF. CDR3 in DNA: TGCGCCAGCAGCTTGGTTCCGGACAACACCGGGGAGCTGTTTTTT. V gene TRBV5-1 combines with J gene TRBJ2-2; unclear D gene. V dropped 0 bases and J dropped 2 bases, with 8 bases sitting between them. Germline values: CDR1 SGHRS, CDR2 YFSETQ. CDR3 length: 15 residues.

In its sample, this clone was seen once. This chain joins TRBV10-3 and TRBJ2-3, with TRBD2 identical over 11 bases. CDR3 length: 13 amino acids. Trimming at V came to 11 bases and at J to 3 bases, leaving 4 bases not matched to a gene. In germline, CDR1 is ENHRY, CDR2 SYGVKD. CDR3: CAVGTSGTDTQYF. CDR3 in DNA: TGTGCCGTAGGGACTAGCGGAACAGATACGCAGTATTTT.

The V gene is TRBV21-1, the J gene TRBJ1-5; the table's TRBD1 call for D was not verified on the DNA. TRBV21-1 is a pseudogene segment. There are 20 residues in the CDR3. The CDR3 bases are TGTGCCAGCAGCAAAGCAAAATCGAATTTATGTGCAGGCAGCAATCAGCCCCAGCATTTT. Translated, it gives CASSKAKSNLCAGSNQPQHF.

This clone was counted a single time. The V gene is TRBV2, the J gene TRBJ1-2, with D hard to call. V lost 1 base and J 1 base, leaving 10 bases between the germline ends. The germline gives CDR1 SNHLY, CDR2 FYNNEI. This CDR3 contains 15 residues. CDR3 residues: CASSEGFWGNYGYTF. The CDR3 DNA sequence: TGTGCCAGCAGTGAAGGCTTCTGGGGTAACTATGGCTACACCTTC.

This rearrangement joins TRBV12-3 or TRBV12-4 to TRBJ1-1; D not resolved. Trimming removed 1 base from V and 11 bases from J, with 14 bases in between. CDR3 length: 13 residues. CDR3 residues: CASSLERHLDAFF. DNA for the CDR3: TGTGCCAGCAGTTTAGAGAGACATTTAGACGCTTTCTTT.